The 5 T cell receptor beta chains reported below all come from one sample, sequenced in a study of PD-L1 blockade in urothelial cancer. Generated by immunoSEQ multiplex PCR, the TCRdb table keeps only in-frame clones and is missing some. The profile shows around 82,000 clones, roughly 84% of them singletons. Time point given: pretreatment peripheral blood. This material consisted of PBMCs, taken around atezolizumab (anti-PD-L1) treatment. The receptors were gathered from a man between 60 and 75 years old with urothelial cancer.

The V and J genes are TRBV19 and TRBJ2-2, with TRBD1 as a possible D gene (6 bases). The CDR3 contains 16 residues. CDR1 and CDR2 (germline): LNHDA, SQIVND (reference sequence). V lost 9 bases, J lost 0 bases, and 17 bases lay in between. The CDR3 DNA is TGTGCCAGCGACAGGTCCCCTAACGCGAACACCGGGGAGCTGTTTTTT. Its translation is CASDRSPNANTGELFF. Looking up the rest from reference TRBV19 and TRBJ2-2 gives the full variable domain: DGGITQSPKYLFRKEGQNVTLSCEQNLNHDAMYWYRQDPGQGLRLIYYSQIVNDFQKGDIAEGYSVSREKKESFPLTVTSAQKNPTAFYLCASDRSPNANTGELFFGEGSRLTVL.

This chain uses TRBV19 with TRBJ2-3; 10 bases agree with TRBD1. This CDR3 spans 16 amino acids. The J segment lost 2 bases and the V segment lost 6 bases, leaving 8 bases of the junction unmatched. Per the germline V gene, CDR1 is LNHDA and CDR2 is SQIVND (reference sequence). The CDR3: CASSHIGQGDTDTQYF. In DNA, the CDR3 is TGTGCCAGTAGCCATATCGGACAGGGGGACACAGATACGCAGTATTTT.

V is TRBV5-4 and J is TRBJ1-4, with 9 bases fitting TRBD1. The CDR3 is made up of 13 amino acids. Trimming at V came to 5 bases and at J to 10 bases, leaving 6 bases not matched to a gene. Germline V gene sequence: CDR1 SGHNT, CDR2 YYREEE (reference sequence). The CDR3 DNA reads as TGTGCCAGCAGTGGGGGACAGGGAGGAAAACTGTTTTTT. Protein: CASSGGQGGKLFF.

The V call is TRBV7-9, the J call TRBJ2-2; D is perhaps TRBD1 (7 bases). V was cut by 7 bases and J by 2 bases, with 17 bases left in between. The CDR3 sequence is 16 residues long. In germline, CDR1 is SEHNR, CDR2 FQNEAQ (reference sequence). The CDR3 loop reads CASTRGERRNTGELFF. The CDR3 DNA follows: TGTGCCAGCACCAGGGGGGAAAGAAGAAACACCGGGGAGCTGTTTTTT.

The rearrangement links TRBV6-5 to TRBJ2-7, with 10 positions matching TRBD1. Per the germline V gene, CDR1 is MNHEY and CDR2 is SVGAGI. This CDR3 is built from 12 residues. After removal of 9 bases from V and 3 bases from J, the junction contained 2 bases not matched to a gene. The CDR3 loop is CARDRGYYEQYF. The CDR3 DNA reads TGTGCCAGGGACAGGGGGTACTACGAGCAGTACTTC.